A single sample is the source of the 4 T cell receptor beta chains below, sequenced in a study of T cells in Graves' hyperthyroidism and ophthalmopathy. TCR beta CDR3 sequences were amplified from RNA transcripts. The HTBI primer set served for first-round RT-PCR of the TCR CDR3. TCRdb reprocessed the multiplex PCR reads via MiXCR and lists one record per CDR3 protein. The profile covers about 660,000 distinct CDR3 sequences, with 45% appearing a single time and under 8.5% taken by the ten largest. The sequenced material came from peripheral blood or thyroid tissue (not recorded which). The receptors come from an adult man with Graves' disease, either hyperthyroidism or ophthalmopathy (not recorded which).

This clonotype was counted only a few times. At one boundary the junction diverges from the germline segment, which might be a read error. The chain has TRBV7-2 and TRBJ1-4, with TRBD1 matching 7 bases. This CDR3 is 16 amino acids long. The germline CDR1 and CDR2 sequences are SGHTA and FQGNSA. CDR3: CASSEGQYTTNEKLFF. DNA of the CDR3: TGCGCCAGCAGCGAGGGACAGTACACAACTAATGAAAAACTGTTTTTT.

The chain couples TRBV7-9 to TRBJ2-7; the match to TRBD1 covers 11 bases. CDR1 is SEHNR, CDR2 FQNEAQ, per germline (reference sequence). The V and J ends lost 3 bases and 6 bases, in that order; junction bases with no gene match: 7. The CDR3 totals 15 residues. The CDR3 coding sequence is TGTGCCAGCAGCTTCCGGGACAGGGGGGGGAGCGAGCAGTACTTC. Protein sequence: CASSFRDRGGSEQYF.

The rearrangement joins TRBV12-3 or TRBV12-4 to TRBJ1-1; D ambiguous. The ends were cut back, 6 bases at V and 1 base at J, with 12 bases in the middle. This CDR3 comprises 14 residues. CDR3 DNA sequence: TGTGCCAGCAGATCGACACGGGAGAACACTGAAGCTTTCTTT. It encodes CASRSTRENTEAFF.

For this clonotype: Just one base apart from a much larger clone, this may be a read error. CDR3 loop: CSAPLASGAGSNEQYF. CDR3 DNA: TGCAGTGCTCCCCTGGCCTCCGGGGCAGGGTCCAACGAGCAGTACTTC. The V call is TRBV20-1, the J call TRBJ2-7; D possibly matches TRBD1 or TRBD2 (5 bases each). The V gene's germline CDR1 is DFQATT and CDR2 SNEGSKA (reference sequence). The CDR3 is 16 amino acids. V shed 5 bases and J shed 5 bases, with 25 bases lying between them.